The present TCR beta chain was sequenced within a study of somatic mutations in cytotoxic T cells in rheumatoid arthritis. Study in general: Immediately following diagnosis and ahead of any treatment, patient blood (under 31 ml EDTA) was drawn. Whole-study findings and limits: Increasing age coincided with elevated CD8+ clonality among rheumatoid arthritis patients, though not among healthy controls.

As concerns this clone: What it recognizes is unknown.

The V gene's germline CDR1 is MGHRA and CDR2 YSYEKL. The CDR3 sequence is 15 residues long. V lost 4 bases to trimming and J lost 5 bases, with 17 bases between them. TCRdb keeps only in-frame clones here, not all; method: immunoSEQ multiplex PCR. The sample lists a few thousand clones; around 80% were seen once. The TCR comes from an adult with rheumatoid arthritis. Sequenced sample: CD8+ T cells sorted from blood. The V gene is TRBV4-1, the J gene TRBJ1-1; the D gene is possibly TRBD1 (6 bases). Here the CDR3 reads CASSPLGGQGTEAFF. In DNA form, the CDR3 reads TGCGCCAGCAGCCCTCTAGGGGGTCAGGGAACTGAAGCTTTCTTT.